Presented here are 30 T cell receptor beta chains from one specimen sequenced in a study of CD8 T cells in ankylosing spondylitis. One entry per CDR3 protein results from TCRdb running MiXCR on the 5' RACE reads. Seen here are some 150,000 distinct CDR3 sequences, 40% to 50% observed once, and the top ten hold 15%. Specimen: synovial fluid, either unsorted or a sorted T cell fraction (not recorded which). Every receptor here comes from a male donor with ankylosing spondylitis.

J is TRBJ2-1 and V is TRBV4-3; 7 positions agree with TRBD2. The V and J ends lost 0 bases and 14 bases, in that order; junction bases with no gene match: 19. The CDR3 length is 17 residues. Germline CDR1 reads LGHNA; CDR2 reads YSLEER. CDR3 residues: CASSQDWLGDSSGGEFF. In nucleotides, the CDR3 is TGCGCCAGCAGCCAAGATTGGCTAGGGGACTCTAGCGGAGGAGAGTTCTTC.

This rearrangement joins TRBV13 to TRBJ2-1; 9 bases map to TRBD2. Germline loops: CDR1 PRHDT, CDR2 FYEKMQ (reference sequence). There are 15 residues in the CDR3. V was clipped by 3 bases and J by 4 bases; unmatched bases: 4. CDR3 sequence: CASSFGTSRYNEQFF. The DNA of the CDR3 is TGTGCCAGCAGCTTCGGGACTAGCCGATACAATGAGCAGTTCTTC. Looking up the rest from reference TRBV13 and TRBJ2-1 gives the full variable domain: AAGVIQSPRHLIKEKRETATLKCYPIPRHDTVYWYQQGPGQDPQFLISFYEKMQSDKGSIPDRFSAQQFSDYHSELNMSSLELGDSALYFCASSFGTSRYNEQFFGPGTRLTVL.

This clonotype has a handful of counts. The chain links TRBV4-1 to TRBJ2-5, with D perhaps matching TRBD1 (5 bases). This CDR3 spans 14 amino acids. V shed 0 bases and J shed 3 bases, with 8 bases lying between them. Germline CDR1 MGHRA, CDR2 YSYEKL. The CDR3 DNA reads TGCGCCAGCAGCCAAGATGAAGGGGAAGAGACCCAGTACTTC. Translating it yields CASSQDEGEETQYF.

CDR3: CASSPVLGDTDTQYF. In DNA, the CDR3 is TGTGCCAGCAGCCCGGTACTGGGGGACACAGATACGCAGTATTTT. The rearrangement uses TRBV4-2 and TRBJ2-3, with D perhaps given as TRBD1 or TRBD2 (5 bases each). This CDR3 is built from 15 residues. Germline V gene data show CDR1 as LGHNA and CDR2 as YNFKEQ. Trimming cost V 4 bases and J 2 bases, with 13 bases left between them.

The chain combines TRBV6-5 with TRBJ2-6, with D unresolved. The CDR3 extends over 19 amino acids. CDR1 is MNHEY, CDR2 SVGAGI, per germline. The germline V and J ends were trimmed by 0 bases and 0 bases, with 15 bases remaining between them. CDR3 sequence (DNA): TGTGCCAGCAGTTACTCGCCAGGCGAACCATACTCTGGGGCCAACGTCCTGACTTTC. It specifies CASSYSPGEPYSGANVLTF.

DNA for the CDR3: TGTGCCAGCAGCTCAATGGGGGGGAACACTGAAGCTTTCTTT. This codes for CASSSMGGNTEAFF. This chain uses TRBV12-3 or TRBV12-4 with TRBJ1-1; D is possibly TRBD1 (5 bases). Trimming stripped 6 bases from V and 1 base from J, with 12 bases between. The length of the CDR3 is 14 residues.

The chain joins TRBV28 to TRBJ1-3, with D perhaps matching TRBD1 (5 bases). CDR1 and CDR2 from the germline V gene are MDHEN and SYDVKM. V lost 5 bases, J lost 0 bases, and 17 bases lay in between. The CDR3 totals 17 residues. The CDR3 region is CASSPRDGSFSGNTIYF. Written as DNA, the CDR3 is TGTGCCAGCAGTCCGCGGGACGGCTCTTTCTCTGGAAACACCATATATTTT.

The chain combines TRBV12-3 or TRBV12-4 with TRBJ1-3; TRBD1 aligns across 7 bases. V was clipped by 6 bases and J by 0 bases; unmatched bases: 8. The CDR3 sequence is 16 residues long. The CDR3, as DNA: TGTGCCAGCAGGCAACAGGGGTCAAGCTCTGGAAACACCATATATTTT. Amino acids: CASRQQGSSSGNTIYF.

The V call is TRBV12-3 or TRBV12-4, the J call TRBJ1-1; a weak D match, TRBD1 (5 bases). V lost 3 bases to trimming and J lost 1 base, with 18 bases between them. The CDR3 sequence is 17 residues long. In DNA form, the CDR3 reads TGTGCCAGCAGTTTCTTCAGGACAACCAGTACGAACACTGAAGCTTTCTTT. Translation gives CASSFFRTTSTNTEAFF.

This clonotype was observed a few times. The rearrangement links TRBV11-2 to TRBJ1-1, with 9 bases identical to TRBD1. Trimming removed 1 base from V and 0 bases from J; junction bases left unmatched: 9. Germline V gene sequence: CDR1 SGHAT, CDR2 FQNNGV. This CDR3 spans 18 amino acids. DNA of the CDR3: TGTGCCAGCAGCTTAGGAATCGGACAGGGGTTCATGAACACTGAAGCTTTCTTT. It yields the protein CASSLGIGQGFMNTEAFF. The complete variable domain, with remaining parts taken from reference TRBV11-2 and TRBJ1-1, reads EAGVAQSPRYKIIEKRQSVAFWCNPISGHATLYWYQQILGQGPKLLIQFQNNGVVDDSQLPKDRFSAERLKGVDSTLKIQPAKLEDSAVYLCASSLGIGQGFMNTEAFFGQGTRLTVV.

The chain employs TRBV10-3 and TRBJ2-7, with unresolved D. V lost 3 bases, J lost 3 bases, and 15 bases lay in between. Germline CDR1 reads ENHRY; CDR2 reads SYGVKD. The CDR3 contains 15 residues. The CDR3 is CAISDGSQLLYEQYF. The CDR3 bases are TGTGCCATCAGTGATGGTAGCCAACTTCTCTACGAGCAGTACTTC.

This clonotype turned up a few times. The gene calls are TRBV7-9 and TRBJ1-2, with D unresolved. Trimming stripped 4 bases from V and 1 base from J, with 7 bases between. The CDR3 contains 13 residues. Per the germline V gene, CDR1 is SEHNR and CDR2 is FQNEAQ (reference sequence). The CDR3 protein is CASSSGLNYGYTF. CDR3 sequence (DNA): TGTGCCAGCAGCTCGGGCCTTAACTATGGCTACACCTTC.

The CDR3 here is CASSLLPLAADQPQHF. DNA for the CDR3: TGTGCCAGCAGTTTACTCCCCCTGGCCGCTGATCAGCCCCAGCATTTT. The chain recombines TRBV12-3 or TRBV12-4 with TRBJ1-5; no firm D call. Deletions cut 2 bases from V and 5 bases from J, with 16 bases between. This CDR3 spans 16 amino acids.

This clonotype showed up just a few times. The rearrangement joins TRBV12-3 or TRBV12-4 to TRBJ1-4, with TRBD1 matching 11 bases. The junction had 5 bases not matched to a gene; V was cut back by 4 bases and J by 7 bases. This CDR3 comprises 15 residues. CDR3 sequence reads: CASSSRTGGLEKLFF. The CDR3 DNA is TGTGCCAGCAGTTCCCGGACAGGGGGCCTTGAAAAACTGTTTTTT.

The rearrangement uses TRBV29-1 and TRBJ2-1; 11 nucleotides match TRBD2. V lost 0 bases to trimming and J lost 4 bases; unmatched junction nucleotides: 8. This CDR3 region has 17 residues. From germline, CDR1 is SQVTM and CDR2 ANQGSEA. Written as DNA, the CDR3 is TGCAGCGTTGAAGATCTTGGGACTAGCGGCCCGTACAATGAGCAGTTCTTC. This gives the protein CSVEDLGTSGPYNEQFF.

A few counts support this clonotype. This chain uses TRBV30 with TRBJ1-3; D not certain. The ends were cut back, 5 bases at V and 2 bases at J, with 4 bases in the middle. CDR3 length equals 11 residues. Germline CDR1 GTSNPN, CDR2 SVGIG (reference sequence). For the CDR3, the DNA is TGTGCCTGGGGGACTGGAAACACCATATATTTT. Translated, it gives CAWGTGNTIYF. Full variable domain (outside the CDR3, taken from reference TRBV30 and TRBJ1-3): SQTIHQWPATLVQPVGSPLSLECTVEGTSNPNLYWYRQAAGRGLQLLFYSVGIGQISSEVPQNLSASRPQDRQFILSSKKLLLSDSGFYLCAWGTGNTIYFGEGSWLTVV.

This chain links TRBV4-1 with TRBJ2-7, with D uncertain. The germline CDR1 and CDR2 sequences are MGHRA and YSYEKL. V was cut by 2 bases and J by 6 bases, with 17 bases left in between. The CDR3 loop spans 15 amino acids. CDR3 nucleotides: TGCGCCAGCAGCCAACTCCGCGAAGATAATCCCGAGCAGTACTTC. It specifies CASSQLREDNPEQYF.

J is TRBJ1-2 and V is TRBV12-3 or TRBV12-4; 7 bases fit TRBD1. CDR3 length equals 14 residues. V lost 2 bases and J lost 4; bases outside the gene matches: 4. The CDR3 sequence: CASSLTGAGYGYTF. CDR3 DNA sequence: TGTGCCAGCAGTTTAACAGGGGCTGGCTATGGCTACACCTTC.

The chain employs TRBV4-2 and TRBJ1-5; 11 bases align to TRBD1. CDR3 length equals 15 residues. V lost 1 base and J lost 9; bases outside the gene matches: 5. The germline V gene has CDR1 LGHNA and CDR2 YNFKEQ. This CDR3 is CASSQATGQGVPQHF. The CDR3 nucleotides read TGTGCCAGCAGCCAAGCCACGGGACAGGGGGTGCCCCAGCATTTT.

In its sample, this clonotype was seen a few times. The chain links TRBV12-3 or TRBV12-4 to TRBJ2-2; 7 positions agree with TRBD1. Trimming at V came to 6 bases and at J to 1 base, leaving 11 bases not matched to a gene. This CDR3 region has 17 residues. The DNA for the CDR3 is TGTGCCAGCAGCTGGACAGGACATTTTGGGAACACCGGGGAGCTGTTTTTT. Translating gives CASSWTGHFGNTGELFF.

J is TRBJ1-3 and V is TRBV6-5; TRBD1 might be the D (6 bases). The CDR3 runs to 15 residues. Trimming removed 2 bases at V and 1 base at J, with 9 bases between. Per the germline V gene, CDR1 is MNHEY and CDR2 is SVGAGI. CDR3 residues: CASSYGGGSGNTIYF. CDR3 in DNA: TGTGCCAGCAGTTACGGGGGCGGATCTGGAAACACCATATATTTT.

This clonotype came up a few times. The chain is built from TRBV19 and TRBJ2-1; TRBD1 aligns across 8 bases. With V trimmed by 8 bases and J by 6 bases, 0 bases remained unmatched. CDR1 is LNHDA, CDR2 SQIVND, per germline (reference sequence). This CDR3 spans 11 amino acids. The CDR3 DNA reads TGTGCCAGTGGGACAGGCAATGAGCAGTTCTTC. Translating it yields CASGTGNEQFF.

The CDR3 loop reads CASSTPLGVDTQYF. CDR3 DNA: TGTGCCAGCAGCACCCCCCTAGGAGTGGATACGCAGTATTTT. The chain has TRBV28 and TRBJ2-3; no firm D call. The CDR3 totals 14 residues. CDR1 and CDR2 (germline): MDHEN, SYDVKM. V shed 6 bases and J shed 6 bases, with 16 bases lying between them.

The chain couples TRBV9 to TRBJ2-2; D perhaps matches TRBD2 (5 bases). V was pared by 3 bases and J by 1 base, with 19 bases between. The germline CDR1 and CDR2 sequences are SGDLS and YYNGEE. The CDR3 contains 18 residues. The chain's CDR3 is CASSAHSLEFQNTGELFF. The CDR3 coding sequence is TGTGCCAGCAGCGCCCACTCACTAGAATTCCAGAACACCGGGGAGCTGTTTTTT. The complete variable domain, with remaining parts taken from reference TRBV9 and TRBJ2-2, reads DSGVTQTPKHLITATGQRVTLRCSPRSGDLSVYWYQQSLDQGLQFLIQYYNGEERAKGNILERFSAQQFPDLHSELNLSSLELGDSALYFCASSAHSLEFQNTGELFFGEGSRLTVL.

The chain links TRBV28 to TRBJ2-7; D may match TRBD1 or TRBD2 (5 bases each). The CDR3 is 12 amino acids. Per germline, CDR1 MDHEN and CDR2 SYDVKM. Trimming shortened V by 6 bases and J by 4 bases, and 10 bases separated the two germline ends. The DNA of the CDR3 is TGTGCCAGCAGCCGTTGGGGGTACGAGCAGTACTTC. It yields the protein CASSRWGYEQYF. Together with reference TRBV28 and TRBJ2-7, the CDR3 gives the full variable domain: DVKVTQSSRYLVKRTGEKVFLECVQDMDHENMFWYRQDPGLGLRLIYFSYDVKMKEKGDIPEGYSVSREKKERFSLILESASTNQTSMYLCASSRWGYEQYFGPGTRLTVT.

The V and J genes are TRBV4-3 and TRBJ1-4; D may be TRBD1 (6 bases). V was cut by 4 bases and J by 3 bases, with 21 bases left in between. Germline V gene sequence: CDR1 LGHNA, CDR2 YSLEER. This CDR3 comprises 18 residues. The CDR3 nucleotides read TGCGCCAGCAGCCGGAATCATTTGGGGCAGGGGCCTAATGAAAAACTGTTTTTT. This translates into CASSRNHLGQGPNEKLFF.

V usage is TRBV4-3 and J usage is TRBJ1-2, with no clear D. The germline gives CDR1 LGHNA, CDR2 YSLEER. The ends were cut back, 4 bases at V and 0 bases at J, with 12 bases in the middle. This CDR3 spans 15 amino acids. CDR3 nucleotides: TGCGCCAGCAGCCCCCGGTTAAATACTAACTATGGCTACACCTTC. Amino acid sequence: CASSPRLNTNYGYTF.

This CDR3 is CASSLFRGNNEQFF. The CDR3, as DNA: TGTGCCAGCAGTTTATTCCGCGGGAACAATGAGCAGTTCTTC. The chain employs TRBV28 and TRBJ2-1, with a tentative D call TRBD2 (6 bases). This CDR3 region has 14 residues. In germline, CDR1 is MDHEN, CDR2 SYDVKM. V shed 1 base and J shed 5 bases, with 9 bases lying between them. The entire variable domain, with the rest obtained from reference TRBV28 and TRBJ2-1, is as follows: DVKVTQSSRYLVKRTGEKVFLECVQDMDHENMFWYRQDPGLGLRLIYFSYDVKMKEKGDIPEGYSVSREKKERFSLILESASTNQTSMYLCASSLFRGNNEQFFGPGTRLTVL.

This clonotype was recorded at least ten times. The rearrangement joins TRBV29-1 to TRBJ2-1; D is ambiguous. V lost 2 bases and J lost 1, with 15 bases in between. CDR3 length: 16 amino acids. CDR1 and CDR2 from the germline V gene are SQVTM and ANQGSEA. The CDR3 reads CSVEPGELGSYNEQFF. In DNA, the CDR3 is TGCAGCGTTGAACCCGGTGAATTGGGGTCCTACAATGAGCAGTTCTTC.

The CDR3 here is CATSYRQGGPETQYF. In DNA, the CDR3 is TGTGCCACCAGCTACCGACAGGGAGGGCCCGAGACCCAGTACTTC. The V and J genes are TRBV15 and TRBJ2-5; D possibly uses TRBD1 or TRBD2 (7 bases each). CDR3 length: 15 amino acids. CDR1 LNHNV and CDR2 YYDKDF come from the germline V gene (reference sequence). Trimming removed 5 bases at V and 5 bases at J, with 18 bases between.